The 3 T cell receptor beta chains below come from one sample, sequenced in a study of T cell responses to AZD1222 COVID-19 vaccine. Sequencing used immunoSEQ multiplex PCR; TCRdb keeps in-frame clones, though not all of them. The table lists 120,000 to 150,000 clones, around nine tenths of them singletons, with around 5.5% in the top ten. The material was peripheral blood, obtained on day 0 of AZD1222 vaccination. These receptors originate from an adult in good health.

J is TRBJ2-2 and V is TRBV3-1 (or the pseudogene TRBV3-2); D remains unclear. Germline V gene sequence: CDR1 LGHDT, CDR2 YNNKEL (reference sequence). The length of the CDR3 is 14 residues. Trimming took off 6 bases at V and 2 bases at J, with 10 bases between the two ends. The CDR3 DNA reads TGTGCCAGCAGTTATTACAGAAACACCGGGGAGCTGTTTTTT. It codes for CASSYYRNTGELFF.

The chain employs TRBV3-1 (or the pseudogene TRBV3-2) and TRBJ2-2, with a possible D match to TRBD1 (5 bases). Germline lookup yields CDR1 LGHDT and CDR2 YNNKEL (reference sequence). The CDR3 sequence is 13 residues long. V dropped 5 bases and J dropped 6 bases, with 10 bases sitting between them. The CDR3 DNA reads TGTGCCAGCAGCGGTAGGGGCGCCGGGGAGCTGTTTTTT. This codes for CASSGRGAGELFF.

The V gene is TRBV6-5, the J gene TRBJ1-1; 9 positions match TRBD1. Germline V gene sequence: CDR1 MNHEY, CDR2 SVGAGI. This CDR3 has 12 amino acids. V shed 7 bases and J 7 bases; nucleotides not matched to a gene: 4. Here the CDR3 DNA reads TGTGCCAGCATCCGGGACAGGGATGAAGCTTTCTTT. This codes for CASIRDRDEAFF.